The next 32 T cell receptor beta chains were all read from a single sample in a study of shared clonotypes between healthy human individuals. The table came from immunoSEQ multiplex PCR; TCRdb's copy has only in-frame clones and leaves some out. The sample carries some 2 million clones, 90% to 95% recorded once. The sequencing sample was made of naive CD4+ T cells sorted from blood. Subset defined: CD45RA+ positively selected. These receptors were obtained from a man in his late teens or twenties in good health.

The chain is built from TRBV6-1 and TRBJ2-2; D is unclear. Trimming removed 2 bases from V and 3 bases from J, with 7 bases in between. The CDR3 is 14 residues long. CDR1 MNHNS and CDR2 SASEGT come from the germline V gene. Written as DNA, the CDR3 is TGTGCCAGCAGTGAAAGGTCTTACACCGGGGAGCTGTTTTTT. It encodes CASSERSYTGELFF.

The J gene is TRBJ2-5, the V gene TRBV5-6; TRBD1 might be the D (6 bases). The CDR3 is 15 residues long. With 4 bases removed from V and 2 bases from J, the gap between germline ends came to 15 bases. Germline V gene lookup returns CDR1 SGHDT and CDR2 YYEEEE. The CDR3 DNA follows: TGTGCCAGCAGCCTTTACAGGGTAACGCAAGAGACCCAGTACTTC. It yields the protein CASSLYRVTQETQYF.

With regard to this clone: Other DNA sequences of this sample code for an identical CDR3. The rearrangement uses TRBV30 and TRBJ1-5; 11 nucleotides match TRBD1. The CDR3 consists of 13 residues. The germline V gene has CDR1 GTSNPN and CDR2 SVGIG (reference sequence). Trimming took 5 bases from V and 4 from J; bases not matched to a gene: 1. CDR3 bases: TGTGCCTGGGGGACAGGGGGGAATCAGCCCCAGCATTTT. Translation: CAWGTGGNQPQHF.

The chain combines TRBV5-1 with TRBJ1-5; D might be TRBD1 (5 bases). V lost 3 bases to trimming and J lost 4 bases, with 14 bases between them. Germline V gene lookup returns CDR1 SGHRS and CDR2 YFSETQ. This CDR3 is built from 15 residues. The chain's CDR3 is CASSSEPQGNQPQHF. In DNA, the CDR3 is TGCGCCAGCAGCTCCGAACCCCAGGGAAATCAGCCCCAGCATTTT.

This chain connects TRBV5-1 to TRBJ1-3, with D possibly matching TRBD1 (6 bases). Trimming cost V 0 bases and J 2 bases, with 12 bases left between them. The CDR3 contains 16 residues. The germline CDR1 and CDR2 sequences are SGHRS and YFSETQ. The CDR3 reads CASSLEYAGAGNTIYF. For the CDR3, the DNA is TGCGCCAGCAGCTTGGAGTACGCAGGGGCTGGAAACACCATATATTTT.

The chain combines TRBV5-3 with TRBJ1-5, with 8 positions matching TRBD1. TRBV5-3 belongs to the ORF category, with a function that is uncertain. V lost 1 base, J lost 0 bases, and 12 bases stayed unmatched. The CDR3 extends over 19 amino acids. In nucleotides, the CDR3 is TGTGCCAGAAGCTTGTGTCAGGGGGCCGAGTGGACTAGCAATCAGCCCCAGCATTTT. Translated: CARSLCQGAEWTSNQPQHF.

The chain recombines TRBV5-1 with TRBJ2-3; D ambiguous. Germline lookup yields CDR1 SGHRS and CDR2 YFSETQ. The CDR3 is 15 amino acids. The V end was cut by 0 bases, the J end by 3 bases, with 11 bases between. CDR3 loop: CASSLGGRRTDTQYF. The CDR3 coding sequence is TGCGCCAGCAGCTTGGGGGGTCGGAGAACAGATACGCAGTATTTT.

The V and J genes are TRBV11-3 and TRBJ1-3; D is uncertain. The germline V gene has CDR1 SGHNT and CDR2 YENEEA. Trimming stripped 2 bases from V and 3 bases from J, with 20 bases between. There are 18 residues in the CDR3. This chain's CDR3 is CASSLRRKTPTGGNTIYF. The CDR3 nucleotides are TGTGCCAGCAGCTTAAGACGGAAAACACCAACTGGTGGAAACACCATATATTTT.

V gene TRBV4-3 combines with J gene TRBJ2-7, with a weak D call TRBD2 (7 bases). V gave up 4 bases and J gave up 2 bases, with 15 bases separating them. Germline CDR1 reads LGHNA; CDR2 reads YSLEER. The CDR3 sequence is 15 residues long. The CDR3 is CASSRGGSGTYEQYF. CDR3 coding DNA: TGCGCCAGCAGCCGGGGGGGCTCCGGGACCTACGAGCAGTACTTC.

The chain recombines TRBV7-2 with TRBJ2-1; D unresolved. CDR3 length equals 11 residues. V was trimmed by 5 bases and J by 10 bases, leaving 9 bases between them. Germline V gene sequence: CDR1 SGHTA, CDR2 FQGNSA. CDR3 amino acids: CASSRLREQFF. DNA for the CDR3: TGTGCCAGCAGCCGCCTTCGCGAGCAGTTCTTC.

The J gene is TRBJ1-1, the V gene TRBV27; unclear D gene. CDR1 MNHEY and CDR2 SMNVEV come from the germline V gene (reference sequence). The length of the CDR3 is 13 residues. The V and J ends lost 5 bases and 2 bases respectively, with 9 bases between them. The CDR3 sequence is CASSNSLNTEAFF. The DNA for the CDR3 is TGTGCCAGCAGTAACTCTCTAAACACTGAAGCTTTCTTT.

J is TRBJ2-6 and V is TRBV10-3; 8 bases match TRBD1. With V trimmed by 0 bases and J by 1 base, 2 bases remained unmatched. The CDR3 is made up of 17 amino acids. Germline CDR1 reads ENHRY; CDR2 reads SYGVKD. The CDR3 DNA sequence: TGTGCCATCAGTGAGTCAGGGACAGGTTCTGGGGCCAACGTCCTGACTTTC. This encodes CAISESGTGSGANVLTF.

The rearrangement uses TRBV10-3 and TRBJ2-7; 7 bases line up with TRBD1. Germline V CDR1 and CDR2: ENHRY, SYGVKD. V lost 3 bases to trimming and J lost 7 bases; unmatched junction nucleotides: 9. This CDR3 is 14 amino acids long. The CDR3 DNA follows: TGTGCCATCAGTGATTCGGGACAGAGGAATGAGCAGTACTTC. It codes for CAISDSGQRNEQYF.

The chain uses TRBV5-4 and TRBJ1-4; D is possibly TRBD1 (6 bases). The CDR3 consists of 14 residues. V was trimmed by 4 bases and J by 4 bases, leaving 11 bases between them. The V gene's germline CDR1 is SGHNT and CDR2 YYREEE (reference sequence). The chain's CDR3 is CASSPDSYNEKLFF. The CDR3 DNA follows: TGTGCCAGCAGCCCGGACAGTTATAATGAAAAACTGTTTTTT. The variable domain in full, completed from reference TRBV5-4 and TRBJ1-4, reads ETGVTQSPTHLIKTRGQQVTLRCSSQSGHNTVSWYQQALGQGPQFIFQYYREEENGRGNFPPRFSGLQFPNYSSELNVNALELDDSALYLCASSPDSYNEKLFFGSGTQLSVL.

This chain connects TRBV10-3 to TRBJ1-1, with 7 nucleotides matching TRBD1. Unmatched junction bases numbered 7, after V lost 1 base and J lost 5 bases. Germline V gene sequence: CDR1 ENHRY, CDR2 SYGVKD. The CDR3 runs to 15 residues. CDR3 DNA: TGTGCCATCAGTGAGTTGGGAGCAGGGGGGACTGAAGCTTTCTTT. Translated, it gives CAISELGAGGTEAFF.

This sequence joins TRBV9 and TRBJ2-2; D is uncertain. Trimming shortened V by 3 bases and J by 1 base, and 7 bases separated the two germline ends. Germline V lookup: CDR1 SGDLS, CDR2 YYNGEE. CDR3 length: 14 residues. CDR3 bases: TGTGCCAGCAGCGGAAATCAGAACACCGGGGAGCTGTTTTTT. Protein: CASSGNQNTGELFF.

The chain joins TRBV6-5 to TRBJ2-7; TRBD1 matches at 7 bases. The V and J ends lost 2 bases and 3 bases, in that order; junction bases with no gene match: 4. The CDR3 is 14 amino acids. Germline V CDR1 and CDR2: MNHEY, SVGAGI. The chain's CDR3 is CASSYADRDYEQYF. In DNA, the CDR3 is TGTGCCAGCAGTTACGCTGACAGGGACTACGAGCAGTACTTC.

The chain uses TRBV5-1 and TRBJ2-6; D could derive from TRBD1 or TRBD2 (5 bases each). CDR3 length: 16 residues. Germline V lookup: CDR1 SGHRS, CDR2 YFSETQ. Trimming left V 4 bases short and J 2 bases short, with 13 bases between. This CDR3 reads CASSLRDGAGANVLTF. CDR3 coding DNA: TGCGCCAGCAGCCTCCGGGACGGTGCTGGGGCCAACGTCCTGACTTTC. Full variable domain (outside the CDR3, taken from reference TRBV5-1 and TRBJ2-6): KAGVTQTPRYLIKTRGQQVTLSCSPISGHRSVSWYQQTPGQGLQFLFEYFSETQRNKGNFPGRFSGRQFSNSRSEMNVSTLELGDSALYLCASSLRDGAGANVLTFGAGSRLTVL.

The CDR3 DNA follows: TGTGCCAGCTCACCACCGTCACAGATGAACACTGAAGCTTTCTTT. It translates to CASSPPSQMNTEAFF. This chain joins TRBV18 and TRBJ1-1, with D uncertain. The CDR3 sequence is 15 residues long. The V gene's germline CDR1 is KGHSH and CDR2 LQKENI. V was clipped by 0 bases and J by 0 bases, with 8 bases between them.

This chain joins TRBV6-5 and TRBJ2-1; D is uncertain. This CDR3 region has 13 residues. Germline V gene lookup returns CDR1 MNHEY and CDR2 SVGAGI. Trimming cost V 7 bases and J 5 bases, with 12 bases left between them. CDR3: CASTPGLDNEQFF. The DNA of the CDR3 is TGTGCCAGCACCCCGGGTCTCGACAATGAGCAGTTCTTC.

The rearrangement links TRBV19 to TRBJ1-2; 9 bases are shared with TRBD1. V gave up 7 bases and J gave up 4 bases; unmatched junction bases: 10. This CDR3 spans 15 amino acids. The V gene's germline CDR1 is LNHDA and CDR2 SQIVND (reference sequence). CDR3 in DNA: TGTGCCAGTAACAAGGACAGGGGTGATTCCTATGGCTACACCTTC. It codes for CASNKDRGDSYGYTF.

The chain employs TRBV5-4 and TRBJ1-4; tentatively, D is TRBD1 (5 bases). This CDR3 is 15 amino acids long. V lost 0 bases and J 5 bases, leaving 11 bases between the germline ends. CDR1 is SGHNT and CDR2 is YYREEE in the germline V gene (reference sequence). The CDR3: CASSLAGGYNEKLFF. Written as DNA, the CDR3 is TGTGCCAGCAGCTTGGCCGGGGGGTACAATGAAAAACTGTTTTTT. The full variable domain, in which reference TRBV5-4 and TRBJ1-4 provide the parts outside the CDR3, is ETGVTQSPTHLIKTRGQQVTLRCSSQSGHNTVSWYQQALGQGPQFIFQYYREEENGRGNFPPRFSGLQFPNYSSELNVNALELDDSALYLCASSLAGGYNEKLFFGSGTQLSVL.

This chain uses TRBV10-3 with TRBJ2-3, with D unresolved. V lost 6 bases to trimming and J lost 0 bases, with 10 bases between them. This CDR3 has 14 residues. CDR1 ENHRY and CDR2 SYGVKD come from the germline V gene. The CDR3 region has the DNA TGTGCCATCAGGGATAGCCCTAGCACAGATACGCAGTATTTT. This gives the protein CAIRDSPSTDTQYF.

This sequence joins TRBV9 and TRBJ1-4; no definite D call. The ends were cut back, 0 bases at V and 7 bases at J, with 13 bases in the middle. The CDR3 covers 15 residues. CDR1 is SGDLS and CDR2 is YYNGEE in the germline V gene. This CDR3 is CASSVAGLRGEKLFF. The CDR3, as DNA: TGTGCCAGCAGCGTAGCGGGCCTGAGAGGTGAAAAACTGTTTTTT.

This chain uses TRBV7-8 with TRBJ2-1, with a possible D match to TRBD2 (5 bases). V was cut by 5 bases and J by 0 bases, with 11 bases left in between. Germline V gene lookup returns CDR1 SGHVS and CDR2 FQNEAQ. This CDR3 has 15 amino acids. CDR3 loop: CASSEERYSYNEQFF. CDR3 coding DNA: TGTGCCAGCAGCGAGGAGCGGTACTCCTACAATGAGCAGTTCTTC.

This sequence joins TRBV5-6 and TRBJ1-1; tentatively, D is TRBD1 (5 bases). Germline loops: CDR1 SGHDT, CDR2 YYEEEE. The CDR3 extends over 15 amino acids. V shed 1 base and J shed 5 bases, with 15 bases lying between them. CDR3 sequence reads: CASSLMVGETTEAFF. The DNA for the CDR3 is TGTGCCAGCAGCTTGATGGTGGGGGAAACTACTGAAGCTTTCTTT.

The chain combines TRBV19 with TRBJ2-2, with D hard to call. Germline CDR1 is LNHDA and CDR2 is SQIVND (reference sequence). The CDR3 has 15 residues. V dropped 1 base and J dropped 4 bases, with 10 bases sitting between them. The CDR3 region has the DNA TGTGCCAGTAGTATAGGGGTAGTTCGCACCGGGGAGCTGTTTTTT. Translating gives CASSIGVVRTGELFF.

The V gene is TRBV2, the J gene TRBJ1-3; a possible D gene is TRBD1 (5 bases). This CDR3 has 13 residues. The V gene lost 7 bases and the J gene lost 4 bases, with 11 bases spanning the gap. Germline V lookup: CDR1 SNHLY, CDR2 FYNNEI. CDR3: CASTRTSGNTIYF. The CDR3 nucleotides are TGTGCCAGCACCCGGACATCCGGAAACACCATATATTTT.

About this clone itself: Distinct nucleotide sequences in the sample also encode this CDR3. This chain connects TRBV6-1 to TRBJ2-5; D call uncertain. This CDR3 has 11 residues. Germline values: CDR1 MNHNS, CDR2 SASEGT. Trimming stripped 2 bases from V and 5 bases from J, with 3 bases between. The CDR3 DNA sequence: TGTGCCAGCAGTGAAAGGGAGACCCAGTACTTC. As protein: CASSERETQYF.

This rearrangement joins TRBV5-1 to TRBJ1-4; D is unresolved. Germline-derived CDR1 and CDR2 are SGHRS and YFSETQ. The CDR3 contains 14 residues. The V and J ends lost 5 bases and 3 bases respectively, with 11 bases between them. DNA for the CDR3: TGCGCCAGCAGTATCTCGGGCTCTAATGAAAAACTGTTTTTT. This gives the protein CASSISGSNEKLFF. Using reference TRBV5-1 and TRBJ1-4 for the parts outside the CDR3, the full variable domain is KAGVTQTPRYLIKTRGQQVTLSCSPISGHRSVSWYQQTPGQGLQFLFEYFSETQRNKGNFPGRFSGRQFSNSRSEMNVSTLELGDSALYLCASSISGSNEKLFFGSGTQLSVL.

This sequence joins TRBV28 and TRBJ2-5, with D unclear. Germline V CDR1 and CDR2: MDHEN, SYDVKM. Deletions cut 6 bases from V and 3 bases from J, with 11 bases between. This CDR3 spans 13 amino acids. The CDR3 here is CASRRWSEETQYF. CDR3 coding DNA: TGTGCCAGCAGGCGATGGTCCGAAGAGACCCAGTACTTC.

This chain uses TRBV10-3 with TRBJ2-7; D is possibly TRBD1 (5 bases). V gave up 4 bases and J gave up 4 bases, with 11 bases separating them. The CDR3 contains 13 residues. Germline CDR1 is ENHRY and CDR2 is SYGVKD. CDR3 sequence reads: CAISGRVQYEQYF. CDR3 bases: TGTGCCATCAGTGGCAGGGTTCAGTACGAGCAGTACTTC.